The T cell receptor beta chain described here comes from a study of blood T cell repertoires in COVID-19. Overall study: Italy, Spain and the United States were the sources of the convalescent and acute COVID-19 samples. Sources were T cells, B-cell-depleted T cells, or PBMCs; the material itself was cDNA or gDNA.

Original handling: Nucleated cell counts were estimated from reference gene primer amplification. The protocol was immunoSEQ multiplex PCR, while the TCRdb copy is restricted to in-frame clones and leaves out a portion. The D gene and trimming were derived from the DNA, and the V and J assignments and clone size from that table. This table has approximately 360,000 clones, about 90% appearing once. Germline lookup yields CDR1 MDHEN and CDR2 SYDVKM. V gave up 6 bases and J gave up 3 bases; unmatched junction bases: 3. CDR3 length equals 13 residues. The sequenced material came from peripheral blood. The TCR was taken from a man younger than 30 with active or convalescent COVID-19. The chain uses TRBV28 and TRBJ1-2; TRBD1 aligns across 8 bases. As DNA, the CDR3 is TGTGCCAGCAGGGACAGGGCGGACTATGGCTACACCTTC. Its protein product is CASRDRADYGYTF.